The TCR beta chain described here comes from a study of blood T cells in healthy people across ages. General study points: Conclusively comparing naive with antigen-experienced cells was impossible with unsorted PBMCs. Long-lived donors had more naive CD4+ cells and higher diversity than aged donors. TCR beta diversity, measured per million T cells, fell in a roughly linear way with age.

Combining a sample-barcoded 5' primer with a J-beta primer mix, a second PCR ran for roughly 7 to 11 cycles. Each CDR3 protein gets one entry after TCRdb re-called the 5' RACE reads with MiXCR. The sample records 580,000 or so distinct CDR3 sequences, around 50% being singletons. As concerns this clonotype: Its antigen is as yet unknown.

The TCR was taken from a man at least 80 years old in good health. Sequenced: blood.

This CDR3 is CAIRKQGAGTDTQYF. The CDR3 DNA is TGTGCCATCAGGAAACAGGGGGCTGGCACAGATACGCAGTATTTT. The chain couples TRBV10-3 to TRBJ2-3; TRBD1 aligns across 9 bases. CDR3 size: 15 residues. Germline assignment: CDR1 ENHRY and CDR2 SYGVKD. V shed 6 bases and J 1 base; nucleotides not matched to a gene: 5.